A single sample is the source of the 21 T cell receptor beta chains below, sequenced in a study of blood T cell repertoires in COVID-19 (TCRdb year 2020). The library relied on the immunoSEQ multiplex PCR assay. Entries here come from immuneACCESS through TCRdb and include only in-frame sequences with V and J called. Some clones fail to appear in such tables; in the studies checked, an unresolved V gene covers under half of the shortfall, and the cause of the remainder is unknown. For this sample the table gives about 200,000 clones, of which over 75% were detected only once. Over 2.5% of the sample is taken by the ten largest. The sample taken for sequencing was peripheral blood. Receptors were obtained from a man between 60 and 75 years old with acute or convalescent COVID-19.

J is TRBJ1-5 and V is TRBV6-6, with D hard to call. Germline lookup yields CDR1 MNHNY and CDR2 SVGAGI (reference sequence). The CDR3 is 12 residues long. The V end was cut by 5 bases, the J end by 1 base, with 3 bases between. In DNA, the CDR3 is TGTGCCAGCAGTACAAGCAATCAGCCCCAGCATTTT. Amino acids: CASSTSNQPQHF.

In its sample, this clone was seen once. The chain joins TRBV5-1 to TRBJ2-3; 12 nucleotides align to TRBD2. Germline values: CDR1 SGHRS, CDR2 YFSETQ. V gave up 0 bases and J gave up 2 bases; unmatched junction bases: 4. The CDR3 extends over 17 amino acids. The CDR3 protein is CASSLGRLAGDTDTQYF. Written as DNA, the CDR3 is TGCGCCAGCAGCTTGGGGCGACTAGCGGGAGACACAGATACGCAGTATTTT.

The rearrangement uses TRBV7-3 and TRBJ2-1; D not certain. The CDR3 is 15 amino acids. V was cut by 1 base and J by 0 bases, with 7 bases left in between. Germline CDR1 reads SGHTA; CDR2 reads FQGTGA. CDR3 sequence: CASSLSSSSYNEQFF. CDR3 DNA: TGTGCCAGCAGCTTAAGCTCTAGCTCCTACAATGAGCAGTTCTTC.

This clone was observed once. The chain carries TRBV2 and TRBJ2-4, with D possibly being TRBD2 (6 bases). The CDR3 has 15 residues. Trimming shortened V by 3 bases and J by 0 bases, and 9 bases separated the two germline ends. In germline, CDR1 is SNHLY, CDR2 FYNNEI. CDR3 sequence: CASSEPGLAKNIQYF. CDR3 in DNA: TGTGCCAGCAGTGAGCCGGGACTAGCCAAAAACATTCAGTACTTC.

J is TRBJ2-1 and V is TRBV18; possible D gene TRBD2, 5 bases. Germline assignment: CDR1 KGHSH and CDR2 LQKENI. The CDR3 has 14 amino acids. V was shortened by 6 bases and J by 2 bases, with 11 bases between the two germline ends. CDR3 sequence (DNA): TGTGCCAGCTCCGCAGACGGGACCTACAATGAGCAGTTCTTC. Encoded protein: CASSADGTYNEQFF.

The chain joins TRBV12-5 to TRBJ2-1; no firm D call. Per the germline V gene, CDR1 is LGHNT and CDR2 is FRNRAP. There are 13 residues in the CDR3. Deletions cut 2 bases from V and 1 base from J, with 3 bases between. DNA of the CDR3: TGTGCTAGTGGTTTGTATTCCTACAATGAGCAGTTCTTC. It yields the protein CASGLYSYNEQFF.

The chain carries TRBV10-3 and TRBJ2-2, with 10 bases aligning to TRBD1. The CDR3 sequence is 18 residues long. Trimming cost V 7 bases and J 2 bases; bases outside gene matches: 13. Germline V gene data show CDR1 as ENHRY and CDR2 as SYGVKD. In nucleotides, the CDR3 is TGTGCCATCACCACTGGACAGGGGGAGATAAAAAACACCGGGGAGCTGTTTTTT. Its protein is CAITTGQGEIKNTGELFF.

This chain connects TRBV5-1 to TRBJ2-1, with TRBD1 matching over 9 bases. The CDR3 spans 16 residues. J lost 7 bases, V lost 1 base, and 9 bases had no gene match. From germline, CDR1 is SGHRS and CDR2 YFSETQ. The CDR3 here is CASSLRAGTGTNEQFF. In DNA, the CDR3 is TGCGCCAGCAGCTTGAGGGCTGGGACAGGGACAAATGAGCAGTTCTTC.

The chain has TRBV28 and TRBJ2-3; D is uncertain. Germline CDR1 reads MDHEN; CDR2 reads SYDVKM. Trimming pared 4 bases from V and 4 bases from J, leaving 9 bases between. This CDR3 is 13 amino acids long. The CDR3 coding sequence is TGTGCCAGCAGTTCCACAGCCCCAGATACGCAGTATTTT. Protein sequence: CASSSTAPDTQYF.

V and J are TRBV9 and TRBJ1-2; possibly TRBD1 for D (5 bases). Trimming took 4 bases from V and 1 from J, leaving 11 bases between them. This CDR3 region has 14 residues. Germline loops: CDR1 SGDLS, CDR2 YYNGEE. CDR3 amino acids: CASSPTENNYGYTF. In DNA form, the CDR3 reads TGTGCCAGCAGCCCGACAGAGAATAACTATGGCTACACCTTC.

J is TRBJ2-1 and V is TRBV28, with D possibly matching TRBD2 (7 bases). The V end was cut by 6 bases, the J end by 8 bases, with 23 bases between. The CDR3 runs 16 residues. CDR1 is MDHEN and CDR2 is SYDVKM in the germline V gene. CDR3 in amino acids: CASSSSSGSRGDEQFF. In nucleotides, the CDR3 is TGTGCCAGCAGCTCCTCTAGCGGCTCCAGGGGAGATGAGCAGTTCTTC.

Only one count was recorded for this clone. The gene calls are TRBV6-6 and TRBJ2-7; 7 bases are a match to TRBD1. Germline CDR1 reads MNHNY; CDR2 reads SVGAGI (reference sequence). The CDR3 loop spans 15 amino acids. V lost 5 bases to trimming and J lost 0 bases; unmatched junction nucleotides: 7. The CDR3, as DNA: TGTGCCAGCAGTCCTCGACAGGGTGGCTCCTACGAGCAGTACTTC. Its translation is CASSPRQGGSYEQYF.

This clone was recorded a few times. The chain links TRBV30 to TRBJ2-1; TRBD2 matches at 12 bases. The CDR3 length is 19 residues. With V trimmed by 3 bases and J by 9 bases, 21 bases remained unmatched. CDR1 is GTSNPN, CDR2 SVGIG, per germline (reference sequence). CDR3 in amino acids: CAWSHPTSGRSNPNREQFF. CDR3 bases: TGTGCCTGGAGCCATCCTACTAGCGGGAGGTCAAACCCGAATCGTGAGCAGTTCTTC.

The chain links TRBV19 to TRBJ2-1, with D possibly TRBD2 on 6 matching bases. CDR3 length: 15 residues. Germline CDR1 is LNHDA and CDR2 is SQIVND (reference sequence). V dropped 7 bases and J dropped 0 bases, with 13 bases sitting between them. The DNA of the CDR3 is TGTGCCAGTAAACTCGTCGGGAGCTCCTACAATGAGCAGTTCTTC. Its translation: CASKLVGSSYNEQFF.

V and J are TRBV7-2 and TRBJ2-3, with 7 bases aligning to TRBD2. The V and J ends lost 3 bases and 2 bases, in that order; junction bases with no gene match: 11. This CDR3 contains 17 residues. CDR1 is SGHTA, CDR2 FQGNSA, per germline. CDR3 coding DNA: TGTGCCAGCAGCTTTACACCCCGGGACTACCACACAGATACGCAGTATTTT. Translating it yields CASSFTPRDYHTDTQYF.

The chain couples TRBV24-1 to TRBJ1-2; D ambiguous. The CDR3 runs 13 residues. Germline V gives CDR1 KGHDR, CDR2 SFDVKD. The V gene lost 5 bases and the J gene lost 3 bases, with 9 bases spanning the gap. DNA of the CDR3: TGTGCCACCAGTGCGAGGGAGTACTATGGCTACACCTTC. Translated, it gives CATSAREYYGYTF.

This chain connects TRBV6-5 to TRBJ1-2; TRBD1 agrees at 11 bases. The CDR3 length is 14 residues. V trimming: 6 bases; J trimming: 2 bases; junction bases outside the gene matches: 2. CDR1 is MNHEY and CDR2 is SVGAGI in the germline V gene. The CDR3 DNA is TGTGCCAGCAGCAGGGACAGGGGGAACTATGGCTACACCTTC. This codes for CASSRDRGNYGYTF.

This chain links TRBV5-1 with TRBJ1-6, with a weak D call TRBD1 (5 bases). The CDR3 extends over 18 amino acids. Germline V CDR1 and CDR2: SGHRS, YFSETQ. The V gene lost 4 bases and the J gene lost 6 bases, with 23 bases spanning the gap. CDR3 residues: CASSPQPRGGSRNSPLHF. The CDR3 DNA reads TGCGCCAGCAGCCCCCAACCGCGCGGGGGGAGTCGTAATTCACCCCTCCACTTT.

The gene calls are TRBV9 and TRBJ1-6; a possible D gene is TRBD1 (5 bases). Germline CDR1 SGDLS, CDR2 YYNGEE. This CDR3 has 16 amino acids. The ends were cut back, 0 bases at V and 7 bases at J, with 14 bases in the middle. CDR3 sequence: CASSVATSRVNSPLHF. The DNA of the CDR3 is TGTGCCAGCAGCGTAGCTACGTCCAGGGTAAATTCACCCCTCCACTTT.

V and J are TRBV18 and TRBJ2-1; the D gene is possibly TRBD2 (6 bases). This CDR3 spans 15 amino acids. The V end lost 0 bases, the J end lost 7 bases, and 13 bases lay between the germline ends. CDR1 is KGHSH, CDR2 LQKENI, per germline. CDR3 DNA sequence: TGTGCCAGCTCACCACCGAGCGCCCGGGGGAATGAGCAGTTCTTC. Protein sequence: CASSPPSARGNEQFF.

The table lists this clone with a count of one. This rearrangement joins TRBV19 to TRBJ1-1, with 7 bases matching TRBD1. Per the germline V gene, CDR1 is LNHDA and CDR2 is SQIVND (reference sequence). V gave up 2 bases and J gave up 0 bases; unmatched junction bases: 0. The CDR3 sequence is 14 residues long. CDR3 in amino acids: CASSITGVNTEAFF. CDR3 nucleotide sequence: TGTGCCAGTAGTATAACAGGGGTGAACACTGAAGCTTTCTTT.